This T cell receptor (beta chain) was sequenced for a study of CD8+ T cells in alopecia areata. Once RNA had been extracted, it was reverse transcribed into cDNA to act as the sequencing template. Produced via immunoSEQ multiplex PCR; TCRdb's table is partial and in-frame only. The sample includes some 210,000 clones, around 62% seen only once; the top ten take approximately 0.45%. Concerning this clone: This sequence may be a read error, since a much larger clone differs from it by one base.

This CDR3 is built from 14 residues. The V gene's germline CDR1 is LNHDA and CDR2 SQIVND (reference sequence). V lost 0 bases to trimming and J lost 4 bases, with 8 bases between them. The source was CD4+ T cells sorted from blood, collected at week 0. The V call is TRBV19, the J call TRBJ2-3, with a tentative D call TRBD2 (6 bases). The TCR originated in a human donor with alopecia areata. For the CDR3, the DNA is TGTGCCAGTAGTATAGACTGGAGGGCAGATACGCAGTATTTT. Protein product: CASSIDWRADTQYF. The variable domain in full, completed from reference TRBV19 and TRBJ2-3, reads DGGITQSPKYLFRKEGQNVTLSCEQNLNHDAMYWYRQDPGQGLRLIYYSQIVNDFQKGDIAEGYSVSREKKESFPLTVTSAQKNPTAFYLCASSIDWRADTQYFGPGTRLTVL.